Shown below are 32 T cell receptor beta chains from a single sample sequenced in a study of read filtering for tumor transcriptome and immune sequencing. This library used around 400 ng RNA and molecular barcoded adaptors spanning alpha/delta and beta/gamma chains. TCRdb independently ran MiXCR on the reads; one entry per CDR3 protein. The profile shows 20,000 to 30,000 distinct CDR3 sequences, approximately 23% of them singletons. Sequenced: a population of CD138-negative cells sorted from bone marrow. Receptor source: a donor at least 40 years old with multiple myeloma.

This clonotype was picked up many times. The V call is TRBV5-1, the J call TRBJ2-3, with a possible D match to TRBD2 (6 bases). The V end lost 1 base, the J end lost 4 bases, and 13 bases lay between the germline ends. Germline CDR1 SGHRS, CDR2 YFSETQ. The CDR3 is made up of 15 amino acids. CDR3 sequence reads: CASSLQGGGSDTQYF. The DNA of the CDR3 is TGCGCCAGCAGCTTGCAGGGAGGTGGATCAGATACGCAGTATTTT.

There are a few counts of this clonotype. The chain uses TRBV6-5 and TRBJ2-5; 13 bases are shared with TRBD2. CDR3 length equals 18 residues. CDR1 MNHEY and CDR2 SVGAGI come from the germline V gene. V gave up 5 bases and J gave up 0 bases; unmatched junction bases: 9. The CDR3: CASSPGLAGPSYQETQYF. DNA for the CDR3: TGTGCCAGCAGTCCGGGACTAGCGGGGCCCTCGTACCAAGAGACCCAGTACTTC.

This clonotype was recorded a few times. The chain has TRBV7-3 and TRBJ1-1; D remains ambiguous. The CDR3 covers 13 residues. The germline V gene has CDR1 SGHTA and CDR2 FQGTGA. V was cut by 5 bases and J by 1 base, with 8 bases left in between. The CDR3 coding sequence is TGTGCCAGCAGCGGTCAGGCGAACACTGAAGCTTTCTTT. It codes for CASSGQANTEAFF.

This clonotype was observed at least ten times. The genes are TRBV2 and TRBJ2-6; D perhaps matches TRBD1 (6 bases). Germline V gene sequence: CDR1 SNHLY, CDR2 FYNNEI. This CDR3 has 15 amino acids. Trimming pared 2 bases from V and 4 bases from J, leaving 9 bases between. CDR3 in amino acids: CASSESGAGANVLTF. As DNA, the CDR3 is TGTGCCAGCAGTGAATCAGGGGCCGGGGCCAACGTCCTGACTTTC.

The table lists this clonotype with many counts. The rearrangement uses TRBV6-1 and TRBJ1-1; D is unresolved. V shed 2 bases and J shed 5 bases, with 9 bases lying between them. The length of the CDR3 is 13 residues. The germline V gene has CDR1 MNHNS and CDR2 SASEGT. The CDR3 DNA follows: TGTGCCAGCAGTGAAAGGATCAGGACTGAAGCTTTCTTT. This encodes CASSERIRTEAFF.

A few counts support this clonotype. This rearrangement joins TRBV19 to TRBJ2-3, with 9 bases fitting TRBD2. The CDR3 length is 14 residues. Germline assignment: CDR1 LNHDA and CDR2 SQIVND (reference sequence). Trimming cost V 5 bases and J 4 bases; bases outside gene matches: 4. The CDR3 DNA is TGTGCCAGTAGTCATAGCGGGGGCCCAGATACGCAGTATTTT. This gives the protein CASSHSGGPDTQYF.

A note on this clonotype: Lacking the conserved final phenylalanine or tryptophan, this CDR3 likely reflects a read error. V gene TRBV7-2 combines with J gene TRBJ2-5; TRBD2 matches 7 bases. Germline V gives CDR1 SGHTA, CDR2 FQGNSA. The trim removed 5 bases at V and 2 bases at J, leaving 8 bases unmatched. The CDR3 is made up of 15 amino acids. This CDR3 reads CASSPGASGQETQYL. Written as DNA, the CDR3 is TGTGCCAGCAGCCCCGGGGCTAGCGGACAAGAGACCCAGTACCTC.

The rearrangement links TRBV7-3 to TRBJ1-6, with D tentatively TRBD1 (5 bases). CDR3 length: 15 residues. CDR1 and CDR2 (germline): SGHTA, FQGTGA. The V end was cut by 1 base, the J end by 7 bases, with 11 bases between. The CDR3 loop is CASSLMQGSNSPLHF. For the CDR3, the DNA is TGTGCCAGCAGCTTAATGCAGGGATCAAATTCACCCCTCCACTTT.

The CDR3: CSARAPGGGQPQHF. CDR3 DNA sequence: TGCAGTGCTAGAGCCCCAGGGGGTGGTCAGCCCCAGCATTTT. The V call is TRBV20-1, the J call TRBJ1-5, with 7 bases lining up with TRBD1. Germline CDR1 is DFQATT and CDR2 is SNEGSKA (reference sequence). V shed 1 base and J 6 bases; nucleotides not matched to a gene: 6. The CDR3 runs 14 residues.

This clonotype has just a few counts. J is TRBJ2-1 and V is TRBV10-2; TRBD1 matches at 9 bases. CDR3 length equals 14 residues. The germline V gene encodes CDR1 WSHSY and CDR2 SAAADI. The V segment lost 5 bases and the J segment 6 bases; nucleotides outside the gene matches: 5. The CDR3 DNA sequence: TGCGCCAGCAGTCTAGACAGGGGGAGCAATGAGCAGTTCTTC. Translating gives CASSLDRGSNEQFF.

The rearrangement uses TRBV15 and TRBJ2-3; 10 bases match TRBD1. In germline, CDR1 is LNHNV, CDR2 YYDKDF (reference sequence). The V segment lost 4 bases and the J segment 4 bases; nucleotides outside the gene matches: 8. The CDR3 loop spans 16 amino acids. The CDR3 loop is CATSKWIGQGADTQYF. Written as DNA, the CDR3 is TGTGCCACCAGCAAATGGATCGGACAGGGGGCAGATACGCAGTATTTT. The variable domain in full, with the rest retrieved from reference TRBV15 and TRBJ2-3, is DAMVIQNPRYQVTQFGKPVTLSCSQTLNHNVMYWYQQKSSQAPKLLFHYYDKDFNNEADTPDNFQSRRPNTSFCFLDIRSPGLGDTAMYLCATSKWIGQGADTQYFGPGTRLTVL.

In the case of this clonotype: A much more abundant neighbour one base away suggests this may be a read error. The chain is built from TRBV5-1 and TRBJ2-2; possible D gene TRBD1, 7 bases. CDR1 is SGHRS, CDR2 YFSETQ, per germline. This CDR3 comprises 15 residues. The CDR3 loop is CASSSGQERTGGLFF. The CDR3 DNA reads TGCGCCAGCAGCAGTGGACAGGAGCGAACCGGGGGGCTGTTTTTT.

The genes are TRBV5-5 and TRBJ2-3; the D gene is possibly TRBD1 (7 bases). Trimming removed 4 bases from V and 9 bases from J, with 18 bases in between. Per the germline V gene, CDR1 is SGHKS and CDR2 is YYEKEE (reference sequence). CDR3 length: 14 residues. CDR3 sequence reads: CASSPRQGGRTQYF. DNA for the CDR3: TGTGCCAGCAGCCCAAGACAGGGAGGTAGGACGCAGTATTTT.

This clonotype was detected many times. The J gene is TRBJ2-7, the V gene TRBV29-1; 9 nucleotides agree with TRBD1. The germline V gene has CDR1 SQVTM and CDR2 ANQGSEA. The CDR3 spans 13 residues. Trimming removed 6 bases from V and 3 bases from J; junction bases left unmatched: 6. The CDR3 sequence: CSVPGQGIYEQYF. CDR3 nucleotides: TGCAGCGTCCCGGGACAGGGTATCTACGAGCAGTACTTC.

There are a few counts of this clonotype. This chain joins TRBV20-1 and TRBJ1-1; D is perhaps TRBD1 (5 bases). The V end lost 5 bases, the J end lost 3 bases, and 13 bases lay between the germline ends. The V gene's germline CDR1 is DFQATT and CDR2 SNEGSKA (reference sequence). The CDR3 is 13 residues long. The chain's CDR3 is CSAAYGADTEAFF. The CDR3 DNA reads TGCAGTGCTGCCTATGGGGCGGACACTGAAGCTTTCTTT.

This clonotype has a count of ten or more. This chain uses TRBV6-5 with TRBJ1-6; no clear D. Germline CDR1 MNHEY, CDR2 SVGAGI. Trimming took 4 bases from V and 4 from J, leaving 5 bases between them. This CDR3 spans 13 amino acids. The CDR3 DNA reads as TGTGCCAGCAGTTGGGATTATAATTCACCCCTCCACTTT. Protein: CASSWDYNSPLHF.

By proportion, this clonotype is medium-sized. This chain links TRBV6-4 with TRBJ2-2; D unresolved. V lost 5 bases to trimming and J lost 2 bases, with 9 bases between them. CDR1 is MRHNA, CDR2 SNTAGT, per germline. This CDR3 contains 14 residues. The CDR3 region has the DNA TGTGCCAGCAGTCGTGGGTCCAACACCGGGGAGCTGTTTTTT. Encoded protein: CASSRGSNTGELFF.

Many counts were recorded for this clonotype. The rearrangement joins TRBV5-1 to TRBJ2-1, with D tentatively TRBD2 (5 bases). CDR3 size: 13 residues. The germline V gene encodes CDR1 SGHRS and CDR2 YFSETQ. Trimming took 5 bases from V and 4 from J, leaving 10 bases between them. CDR3 sequence: CASSGRGYNEQFF. CDR3 DNA sequence: TGCGCCAGCAGTGGCCGGGGTTACAATGAGCAGTTCTTC. Drawing the rest from reference TRBV5-1 and TRBJ2-1, the complete variable domain is KAGVTQTPRYLIKTRGQQVTLSCSPISGHRSVSWYQQTPGQGLQFLFEYFSETQRNKGNFPGRFSGRQFSNSRSEMNVSTLELGDSALYLCASSGRGYNEQFFGPGTRLTVL.

Concerning this clonotype: A far larger clone is only one base removed, so a read error is likely. The V and J genes are TRBV6-1 and TRBJ2-1; D is uncertain. V lost 8 bases, J lost 0 bases, and 11 bases lay in between. In germline, CDR1 is MNHNS, CDR2 SASEGT. The CDR3 is made up of 14 amino acids. Here the CDR3 DNA reads TGTGCCAGCGGCCCCCCGGGCTCCTACAATGAGCAGTTCTTC. Protein: CASGPPGSYNEQFF.

This clonotype was picked up many times. V is TRBV6-6 and J is TRBJ2-1; D not resolved. From germline, CDR1 is MNHNY and CDR2 SVGAGI (reference sequence). The ends were cut back, 4 bases at V and 0 bases at J, with 4 bases in the middle. The CDR3 covers 13 residues. CDR3 nucleotide sequence: TGTGCCAGCAGTTCGAGCTCCTACAATGAGCAGTTCTTC. It translates to CASSSSSYNEQFF.

This clonotype was found many times. The V call is TRBV9, the J call TRBJ2-5, with 10 bases lining up with TRBD2. The CDR3 contains 15 residues. V lost 0 bases, J lost 5 bases, and 4 bases stayed unmatched. Germline V gives CDR1 SGDLS, CDR2 YYNGEE. CDR3 amino acids: CASSVDSGGLETQYF. Written as DNA, the CDR3 is TGTGCCAGCAGCGTAGATAGCGGGGGGTTGGAGACCCAGTACTTC.

The rearrangement joins TRBV20-1 to TRBJ2-5; 8 bases match TRBD1. Germline-derived CDR1 and CDR2 are DFQATT and SNEGSKA (reference sequence). This CDR3 has 13 residues. J was trimmed by 5 bases and V by 5 bases; bases with no gene match: 7. In DNA, the CDR3 is TGCAGTGCTTCACAGGGGGTTGGGGAGACCCAGTACTTC. Encoded protein: CSASQGVGETQYF.

This sequence joins TRBV5-8 and TRBJ2-3; TRBD1 matches 7 bases. V was clipped by 0 bases and J by 4 bases; unmatched bases: 2. Germline V gene sequence: CDR1 SGHTS, CDR2 YDEGEE. This CDR3 spans 14 amino acids. The CDR3 here is CASSLEGAADTQYF. Here the CDR3 DNA reads TGTGCCAGCAGCTTGGAGGGGGCCGCAGATACGCAGTATTTT.

The gene calls are TRBV30 and TRBJ1-1; TRBD1 agrees at 8 bases. Looked up from germline, CDR1 is GTSNPN and CDR2 is SVGIG (reference sequence). The length of the CDR3 is 15 residues. V shed 2 bases and J 0 bases; nucleotides not matched to a gene: 5. CDR3 nucleotides: TGTGCCTGGAGTTTATACAGGGGGATGAACACTGAAGCTTTCTTT. Its protein product is CAWSLYRGMNTEAFF.

As concerns this clonotype: One end of the junction varies from germline; a read error may be responsible. The chain recombines TRBV27 with TRBJ2-7, with 10 bases identical to TRBD1. Germline values: CDR1 MNHEY, CDR2 SMNVEV (reference sequence). This CDR3 is 15 amino acids long. The CDR3 DNA follows: TGTGCTAGCAGCGCCGCGGGACAGGGGACCTACGAGCAGTACTTC. It specifies CASSAAGQGTYEQYF.

This clonotype was seen once. A read error may explain this, as a much larger clone is one base away. The chain recombines TRBV12-3 or TRBV12-4 with TRBJ1-6; D unresolved. Trimming removed 11 bases from V and 13 bases from J, with 21 bases in between. The CDR3 loop spans 13 amino acids. The CDR3 nucleotides are TGTGCCTGCCGAAAGGATGTCGTTCTGCCCCTCCACTTT. This sequence encodes CACRKDVVLPLHF.

Ten or more counts support this clonotype. The junction does not match germline at one end; this may be a read error. The chain joins TRBV29-1 to TRBJ1-2; D gene uncertain. The CDR3 runs to 13 residues. Germline CDR1 SQVTM, CDR2 ANQGSEA. The CDR3 loop is CSVKVLREGRGFF. The DNA for the CDR3 is TGCAGCGTTAAAGTGCTGAGGGAAGGCCGGGGATTCTTC.

This clonotype occurred a few times. The chain employs TRBV19 and TRBJ1-4; weak D call: TRBD1 (5 bases). V lost 7 bases, J lost 2 bases, and 14 bases lay in between. Per the germline V gene, CDR1 is LNHDA and CDR2 is SQIVND (reference sequence). This CDR3 is 15 amino acids long. This CDR3 reads CASTTQDATNEKLFF. The CDR3 DNA reads TGTGCCAGTACGACACAGGATGCGACTAATGAAAAACTGTTTTTT.

This chain uses TRBV3-1 with TRBJ2-3, with 8 bases lining up with TRBD2. In germline, CDR1 is LGHDT, CDR2 YNNKEL (reference sequence). The CDR3 covers 18 residues. V gave up 5 bases and J gave up 0 bases; unmatched junction bases: 13. The CDR3 sequence is CASSKRGNSGVSTDTQYF. Written as DNA, the CDR3 is TGTGCCAGCAGCAAAAGGGGTAATAGCGGGGTCAGCACAGATACGCAGTATTTT.

The count of this clonotype is one. A far bigger clonotype differs at one base, so this is likely a read error. This chain joins TRBV4-2 and TRBJ2-7; 9 bases fit TRBD1. This CDR3 contains 16 residues. CDR1 and CDR2 (germline): LGHNA, YNFKEQ. The CDR3 nucleotides are TGCGCCAGCAGCCAAGTGGACAGGGGAACTCATTGGAAGCAGTACTTC. Protein product: CASSQVDRGTHWKQYF.

This clonotype was recorded a few times. J is TRBJ2-5 and V is TRBV7-6; 15 positions agree with TRBD2. Germline-derived CDR1 and CDR2 are SGHVS and FNYEAQ. Trimming at V came to 4 bases and at J to 5 bases, leaving 5 bases not matched to a gene. The CDR3 extends over 16 amino acids. Here the CDR3 reads CASSSPGLAGGETQYF. CDR3 nucleotide sequence: TGTGCCAGCAGCTCCCCAGGACTAGCGGGGGGGGAGACCCAGTACTTC.

There are many counts of this clonotype. The chain combines TRBV7-9 with TRBJ1-1; 7 bases align to TRBD1. Germline V gives CDR1 SEHNR, CDR2 FQNEAQ (reference sequence). The CDR3 loop spans 14 amino acids. The V and J ends lost 10 bases and 1 base, in that order; junction bases with no gene match: 9. CDR3 sequence reads: CAIDPGQPNTEAFF. CDR3 sequence (DNA): TGTGCCATAGACCCGGGACAGCCGAACACTGAAGCTTTCTTT.